These 8 T cell receptor beta chains were sequenced from one sample in a study of CD8+CD57+ T cells in acquired aplastic anemia. Both TCR beta VDJ combination and CDR3 sequence profiling were carried out. Genomic DNA was the template for this profiling. TCRdb analysed the reads with MiXCR anew, one entry per CDR3 protein. Of some 200,000 distinct CDR3 sequences in the sample, under 65% were seen once. Sequencing was performed on sorted CD4+, CD8+, or CD8+CD57+ T cells (not recorded which) from PBMCs. These receptors came from a human donor in good health.

V gene TRBV12-3 or TRBV12-4 combines with J gene TRBJ1-2; no definite D call. CDR3 length equals 13 residues. Trimming cost V 3 bases and J 8 bases, with 13 bases left between them. This CDR3 reads CASSFGEGYGYTF. In nucleotides, the CDR3 is TGTGCCAGCAGTTTCGGGGAGGGATACGGCTACACCTTC.

Comments on this clonotype: At one boundary the junction diverges from the germline segment, which might be a read error. The genes are TRBV29-1 and TRBJ2-7; 7 bases are shared with TRBD2. The germline gives CDR1 SQVTM, CDR2 ANQGSEA. The CDR3 runs 14 residues. This chain's CDR3 is CNVSWGGVAYEQYF. CDR3 nucleotides: TGCAACGTTTCGTGGGGGGGAGTGGCCTACGAGCAGTACTTC.

This clonotype was counted many times. This chain connects TRBV12-3 or TRBV12-4 to TRBJ2-7; the match to TRBD1 covers 10 bases. V was pared by 6 bases and J by 0 bases, with 8 bases of the junction left unmatched. This CDR3 has 16 amino acids. CDR3 in DNA: TGTGCCAGCAGAGGGGGGGGACAGGGGACCTCCTACGAGCAGTACTTC. Protein product: CASRGGGQGTSYEQYF.

CDR3 nucleotides: TGCAGTGCTTCCCGACAGGCGACTAATGAAAAACTGTTTTTT. Residues: CSASRQATNEKLFF. J is TRBJ1-4 and V is TRBV20-1; tentative D call: TRBD1 (6 bases). Trimming took off 5 bases at V and 2 bases at J, with 12 bases between the two ends. The CDR3 has 14 residues. Germline CDR1 reads DFQATT; CDR2 reads SNEGSKA (reference sequence).

This chain links TRBV10-3 with TRBJ2-7; D might be TRBD2 (6 bases). The CDR3 runs 16 residues. V was shortened by 5 bases and J by 3 bases, with 20 bases between the two germline ends. Germline-derived CDR1 and CDR2 are ENHRY and SYGVKD. Here the CDR3 reads CAISPVGGAQSYEQYF. CDR3 coding DNA: TGTGCCATCAGTCCGGTCGGCGGGGCCCAGAGCTACGAGCAGTACTTC.

V is TRBV7-6 and J is TRBJ2-3, with D perhaps matching TRBD1 (7 bases). Per the germline V gene, CDR1 is SGHVS and CDR2 is FNYEAQ. V shed 6 bases and J shed 4 bases, with 17 bases lying between them. This CDR3 contains 15 residues. As DNA, the CDR3 is TGTGCCAGCAGGCTCGCCCAGGGGGGTGCAGATACGCAGTATTTT. Translation: CASRLAQGGADTQYF.

The J gene is TRBJ1-4, the V gene TRBV20-1; no clear D gene. The CDR3 is made up of 14 amino acids. Trimming shortened V by 0 bases and J by 4 bases, and 9 bases separated the two germline ends. The V gene's germline CDR1 is DFQATT and CDR2 SNEGSKA (reference sequence). In DNA form, the CDR3 reads TGCAGTGCTAGAGATCCACAGCATAATGAAAAACTGTTTTTT. Its protein product is CSARDPQHNEKLFF.

The chain employs TRBV7-3 and TRBJ1-4; perhaps TRBD1 as D (6 bases). CDR3 length: 16 residues. The V gene lost 5 bases and the J gene lost 5 bases, with 18 bases spanning the gap. The germline gives CDR1 SGHTA, CDR2 FQGTGA. CDR3 DNA: TGTGCCAGCAGCCCTAGGGGGGGTCGGAACAATGAAAAACTGTTTTTT. As protein: CASSPRGGRNNEKLFF.